This is a list of T cell receptor beta chains from one sample in a study of blood T cell repertoires in COVID-19. Data came from immunoSEQ multiplex PCR; TCRdb stores just in-frame clones and leaves some out. The table records some 73,000 clones, approximately 86% of them present only once. The source material was peripheral blood. Every receptor here comes from a man older than 75 with COVID-19, enrolled during active disease. CDR3s include the opening cysteine and the closing phenylalanine or tryptophan. D genes are given only for firm matches. Part of the rows lack a size; the others show once, few, many or a class for expanded clones.

.	TRBV7-9	TRBJ1-6	.	CASTPGGWDNSPLHF	TGTGCCAGCACCCCCGGGGGGTGGGATAATTCACCCCTCCACTTT
.	TRBV5-1	TRBJ1-1	.	CASSWSRGGTEAFF	TGCGCCAGCAGCTGGAGTAGGGGGGGAACTGAAGCTTTCTTT
.	TRBV5-1	TRBJ2-2	.	CASSLSRGGAGGELFF	TGCGCCAGCAGCTTGTCCCGAGGGGGGGCTGGCGGGGAGCTGTTTTTT
.	TRBV3-1/TRBV3-2	TRBJ1-1	.	CASSHRPDRNTEAFF	TGTGCCAGCAGCCATCGGCCGGACAGGAACACTGAAGCTTTCTTT
few	TRBV5-1	TRBJ2-1	.	CASSLGVGLDANEQFF	TGCGCCAGCAGCTTGGGGGTGGGACTCGACGCCAATGAGCAGTTCTTC
.	TRBV6-2/TRBV6-3	TRBJ1-2	TRBD1	CASSDLPGTGEADTF	TGTGCCAGCAGTGATCTCCCCGGGACAGGGGAAGCCGACACCTTC
.	TRBV5-8	TRBJ1-4	.	CASSLAGNNEKLFF	TGTGCCAGCAGCTTGGCAGGGAATAATGAAAAACTGTTTTTT
.	TRBV19	TRBJ1-6	.	CASSMRLMTGGALHF	TGTGCCAGTAGTATGAGGCTGATGACTGGGGGGGCCCTCCACTTT
.	TRBV4-2	TRBJ1-2	.	CASSQGTGDYGYTF	TGTGCCAGCAGCCAAGGAACGGGTGACTATGGCTACACCTTC
.	TRBV9	TRBJ2-7	.	CASSVGSSGWGYEQYF	TGTGCCAGCAGCGTAGGTTCCAGCGGATGGGGCTACGAGCAGTACTTC
few	TRBV18	TRBJ2-7	TRBD2	CASSPGSLAGTAYEQYF	TGTGCCAGCTCCCCCGGGAGTCTAGCGGGGACTGCCTACGAGCAGTACTTC
.	TRBV7-2	TRBJ2-5	.	CASSRSSQETQYF	TGTGCCAGCAGCCGTTCGAGTCAAGAGACCCAGTACTTC
.	TRBV10-3	TRBJ2-2	.	CAMGHLTGELFF	TGTGCCATGGGACACCTGACCGGGGAGCTGTTTTTT
.	TRBV11-2	TRBJ2-7	.	CASSLALSGDEQYF	TGTGCCAGCAGCTTAGCACTCTCGGGGGACGAGCAGTACTTC
.	TRBV3-1/TRBV3-2	TRBJ1-2	TRBD1	CASSRTGVGYTF	TGTGCCAGCAGCCGGACAGGGGTTGGCTACACCTTC
.	TRBV5-1	TRBJ2-1	TRBD1	CASSALPGQIYNEQFF	TGCGCCAGCAGCGCCCTTCCGGGACAGATATACAATGAGCAGTTCTTC
.	TRBV6-5	TRBJ2-7	TRBD1	CAASPGQGQYEQYF	TGTGCCGCTTCTCCGGGACAGGGGCAATACGAGCAGTACTTC
.	TRBV10-2	TRBJ2-2	.	CASRDKPGNTGELFF	TGCGCCAGCAGGGATAAGCCAGGGAACACCGGGGAGCTGTTTTTT
.	TRBV19	TRBJ1-2	.	CASIPPQGWGYTF	TGTGCCAGTATCCCCCCACAGGGTTGGGGCTACACCTTC
few	TRBV7-6	TRBJ2-1	TRBD1	CASSTGQVRNNEQFF	TGTGCCAGCAGCACGGGACAGGTTCGGAACAATGAGCAGTTCTTC
.	TRBV4-2	TRBJ1-6	.	CASSQDRQNTYNSPLHF	TGTGCCAGCAGCCAAGATAGACAGAACACCTATAATTCACCCCTCCACTTT
.	TRBV5-1	TRBJ1-1	.	CASSSAAGNTEAFF	TGCGCCAGCAGCTCCGCCGCAGGGAACACTGAAGCTTTCTTT
.	TRBV24-1	TRBJ2-1	TRBD2	CATSSSGSYNEQFF	TGTGCCACCAGTTCTAGCGGATCCTACAATGAGCAGTTCTTC
.	TRBV28	TRBJ2-1	TRBD2	CASSLGGSLGNEQFF	TGTGCCAGCAGTTTGGGGGGGAGCTTGGGCAATGAGCAGTTCTTC
few	TRBV7-9	TRBJ1-1	TRBD1	CASSLGGQGIEAFF	TGTGCCAGCAGCTTAGGGGGACAGGGGATTGAAGCTTTCTTT
.	TRBV10-3	TRBJ2-7	.	CAISEYSDEQYF	TGTGCCATCAGTGAGTATAGTGACGAGCAGTACTTC
.	TRBV6-5	TRBJ2-2	.	CASGIRGAVAGELFF	TGTGCCAGCGGAATCAGGGGCGCGGTGGCCGGGGAGCTGTTTTTT
.	TRBV7-9	TRBJ2-1	.	CASSLTVGDNEQFF	TGTGCCAGCAGCTTAACAGTAGGGGACAATGAGCAGTTCTTC
.	TRBV7-9	TRBJ1-1	.	CASSRTPGGTEAFF	TGTGCCAGCAGCCGGACTCCCGGGGGCACTGAAGCTTTCTTT
.	TRBV3-1/TRBV3-2	TRBJ2-2	TRBD1	CASSLTGGNTGELFF	TGTGCCAGCAGCCTGACAGGGGGTAACACCGGGGAGCTGTTTTTT
.	TRBV27	TRBJ2-3	.	CASKGQPSTDTQYF	TGTGCCAGCAAAGGACAGCCGAGCACAGATACGCAGTATTTT
.	TRBV5-5	TRBJ1-5	TRBD1	CASSSILRTGTNQPQHF	TGTGCCAGCAGCTCAATTCTGAGGACAGGGACAAATCAGCCCCAGCATTTT
few	TRBV7-3	TRBJ2-7	.	CASSLQGRGYEQYF	TGTGCCAGCAGCCTACAGGGTCGGGGCTACGAGCAGTACTTC
.	TRBV6-2/TRBV6-3	TRBJ2-1	TRBD2	CASSYSTSGGAFDEQFF	TGTGCCAGCAGTTACTCGACTAGCGGGGGGGCCTTCGATGAGCAGTTCTTC
.	TRBV7-6	TRBJ2-3	.	CASSYYRVSSTDTQYF	TGTGCCAGCAGCTACTACAGGGTTTCTAGCACAGATACGCAGTATTTT
once	TRBV2	TRBJ1-1	TRBD1	CASSEVGRGLTEAFF	TGTGCCAGCAGTGAAGTTGGCAGGGGGCTCACTGAAGCTTTCTTT
.	TRBV11-2	TRBJ1-2	.	CASSPDRQYGYTF	TGTGCCAGCAGCCCCGACAGACAGTATGGCTACACCTTC
.	TRBV28	TRBJ2-5	TRBD2	CASSLALGGSGGETQYF	TGTGCCAGCAGTTTAGCCCTCGGGGGATCGGGGGGAGAGACCCAGTACTTC
.	TRBV5-1	TRBJ1-3	.	CASSLESGWAGNTIYF	TGCGCCAGCAGCTTGGAATCAGGTTGGGCTGGAAACACCATATATTTT
.	TRBV6-6	TRBJ1-3	TRBD1	CASSLSRTGQVSGDSGNTIYF	TGTGCCAGCAGTCTCTCCCGGACAGGTCAGGTCTCAGGGGACTCTGGAAACACCATATATTTT
.	TRBV27	TRBJ2-7	.	CASSANPYEQYF	TGTGCCAGCAGTGCTAACCCCTACGAGCAGTACTTC
.	TRBV6-4	TRBJ1-2	TRBD1	CARYRTGTILHTF	TGTGCCAGGTACCGGACAGGTACTATACTGCACACCTTC
.	TRBV24-1	TRBJ2-7	.	CATSEGGHHDEQYF	TGTGCCACCAGTGAGGGAGGACACCATGACGAGCAGTACTTC
.	TRBV14	TRBJ1-1	.	CASSRTATEAFF	TGTGCCAGCAGCCGGACAGCAACTGAAGCTTTCTTT
once	TRBV13	TRBJ1-2	.	CASSLSLNYGYTF	TGTGCCAGCAGCTTATCCCTCAACTATGGCTACACCTTC
.	TRBV18	TRBJ1-4	.	CASSPGAGNEKLFF	TGTGCCAGCTCACCAGGGGCCGGGAATGAAAAACTGTTTTTT